Each of the 26 T cell receptor beta chains below was sequenced from the same sample in a study of T cell responses to AZD1222 COVID-19 vaccine. Sequenced by immunoSEQ multiplex PCR; TCRdb stores in-frame clones only, minus some. The sample has tens of thousands of clones, 80% to 95% seen once. This sample comprised peripheral blood, obtained 28 days after the second AZD1222 dose. The receptors were gathered from an adult who received the AZD1222 COVID-19 vaccine.

This clone turned up a few times. The chain is built from TRBV3-1 (or the pseudogene TRBV3-2) and TRBJ1-1; D is ambiguous. This CDR3 is built from 17 residues. Trimming took 0 bases from V and 0 from J, leaving 14 bases between them. Germline CDR1 reads LGHDT; CDR2 reads YNNKEL (reference sequence). The CDR3 coding sequence is TGTGCCAGCAGCCAAGAAGGCTACAGAGCTATGAACACTGAAGCTTTCTTT. As protein: CASSQEGYRAMNTEAFF.

The J gene is TRBJ1-1, the V gene TRBV9; D uncertain. The CDR3 covers 13 residues. CDR1 SGDLS and CDR2 YYNGEE come from the germline V gene. V was pared by 4 bases and J by 4 bases, with 11 bases between. This CDR3 reads CASSSGSSTEAFF. CDR3 DNA: TGTGCCAGCAGCTCCGGGAGTAGCACTGAAGCTTTCTTT.

This sequence joins TRBV28 and TRBJ1-3; 7 nucleotides line up with TRBD1. The CDR3 covers 14 residues. Germline V CDR1 and CDR2: MDHEN, SYDVKM. V was pared by 6 bases and J by 3 bases, with 5 bases of the junction left unmatched. CDR3 bases: TGTGCCAGCAGAAACAGGGGAATTGGAAACACCATATATTTT. Its protein is CASRNRGIGNTIYF. The entire variable domain, with the rest obtained from reference TRBV28 and TRBJ1-3, is as follows: DVKVTQSSRYLVKRTGEKVFLECVQDMDHENMFWYRQDPGLGLRLIYFSYDVKMKEKGDIPEGYSVSREKKERFSLILESASTNQTSMYLCASRNRGIGNTIYFGEGSWLTVV.

The chain employs TRBV7-9 and TRBJ2-7; D might be TRBD2 (5 bases). CDR1 is SEHNR, CDR2 FQNEAQ, per germline (reference sequence). Trimming stripped 2 bases from V and 3 bases from J, with 11 bases between. This CDR3 contains 14 residues. The CDR3 loop is CASSLSEGLYEQYF. CDR3 sequence (DNA): TGTGCCAGCAGCTTAAGCGAGGGCCTCTACGAGCAGTACTTC.

CDR3 amino acids: CASSPWTPTRDGYTF. CDR3 bases: TGTGCCAGCAGCCCCTGGACACCTACCCGCGATGGCTACACCTTC. This chain joins TRBV3-1 (or the pseudogene TRBV3-2) and TRBJ1-2; D may be TRBD1 (5 bases). Trimming pared 4 bases from V and 6 bases from J, leaving 18 bases between. Germline V CDR1 and CDR2: LGHDT, YNNKEL (reference sequence). The CDR3 is 15 residues long.

V is TRBV7-2 and J is TRBJ2-4, with TRBD2 identical over 8 bases. The CDR3 totals 13 residues. Germline V gene lookup returns CDR1 SGHTA and CDR2 FQGNSA. The V and J ends lost 8 bases and 8 bases, in that order; junction bases with no gene match: 8. Here the CDR3 reads CASVGLAGHIQYF. Written as DNA, the CDR3 is TGTGCCAGCGTGGGTCTAGCGGGTCACATTCAGTACTTC.

The J gene is TRBJ1-1, the V gene TRBV29-1, with D possibly matching TRBD1 (5 bases). Trimming stripped 6 bases from V and 2 bases from J, with 13 bases between. Germline lookup yields CDR1 SQVTM and CDR2 ANQGSEA. The CDR3 spans 13 residues. CDR3 in amino acids: CSVSFGGNTEAFF. Written as DNA, the CDR3 is TGCAGCGTCTCATTTGGGGGAAACACTGAAGCTTTCTTT.

CDR3 coding DNA: TGTGCCAGCAGTTTAGCGACTAGCGGGAGAGAGACCCAGTACTTC. Translated: CASSLATSGRETQYF. J is TRBJ2-5 and V is TRBV27; 12 positions agree with TRBD2. The J segment lost 4 bases and the V segment lost 2 bases, leaving 2 bases of the junction unmatched. The CDR3 sequence is 15 residues long. The germline V gene encodes CDR1 MNHEY and CDR2 SMNVEV (reference sequence).

The chain combines TRBV12-3 or TRBV12-4 with TRBJ2-7; 7 bases are shared with TRBD2. CDR3 size: 12 residues. V gave up 7 bases and J gave up 5 bases; unmatched junction bases: 5. CDR3 sequence: CASNLGGHEQYF. As DNA, the CDR3 is TGTGCCAGCAACTTGGGAGGGCACGAGCAGTACTTC.

DNA of the CDR3: TGTGCCAGCAGCCCCCGGGACAGGGGCGACAATGAGCAGTTCTTC. As protein: CASSPRDRGDNEQFF. This chain joins TRBV3-1 (or the pseudogene TRBV3-2) and TRBJ2-1; 10 positions agree with TRBD1. The V gene's germline CDR1 is LGHDT and CDR2 YNNKEL (reference sequence). The CDR3 is 15 residues long. V lost 4 bases and J lost 5; bases outside the gene matches: 5.

The chain employs TRBV9 and TRBJ1-2; TRBD1 aligns across 8 bases. With V trimmed by 3 bases and J by 5 bases, 3 bases remained unmatched. The CDR3 totals 13 residues. Germline assignment: CDR1 SGDLS and CDR2 YYNGEE. The CDR3 is CASSETGGYGYTF. The CDR3 nucleotides are TGTGCCAGCAGCGAAACAGGGGGGTATGGCTACACCTTC.

This clone has only one observation. The chain employs TRBV6-5 and TRBJ2-5, with 11 bases lining up with TRBD1. V gave up 6 bases and J gave up 4 bases; unmatched junction bases: 4. Germline V gene data show CDR1 as MNHEY and CDR2 as SVGAGI. CDR3 length: 14 residues. The CDR3 is CASSRTGGGETQYF. CDR3 coding DNA: TGTGCCAGCAGCAGGACAGGGGGCGGAGAGACCCAGTACTTC.

This rearrangement joins TRBV2 to TRBJ1-4, with 7 bases identical to TRBD1. This CDR3 has 15 residues. Trimming took 4 bases from V and 1 from J; bases not matched to a gene: 3. Per the germline V gene, CDR1 is SNHLY and CDR2 is FYNNEI. The CDR3 DNA reads TGTGCCAGCAGTGGTGCAGGGGGAACTAATGAAAAACTGTTTTTT. Translating it yields CASSGAGGTNEKLFF. Based on the CDR3 plus reference TRBV2 and TRBJ1-4, the full variable domain is EPEVTQTPSHQVTQMGQEVILRCVPISNHLYFYWYRQILGQKVEFLVSFYNNEISEKSEIFDDQFSVERPDGSNFTLKIRSTKLEDSAMYFCASSGAGGTNEKLFFGSGTQLSVL.

V usage is TRBV27 and J usage is TRBJ2-1; 10 bases fit TRBD2. The J segment lost 3 bases and the V segment lost 2 bases, leaving 4 bases of the junction unmatched. Germline V CDR1 and CDR2: MNHEY, SMNVEV (reference sequence). This CDR3 contains 16 residues. CDR3 sequence (DNA): TGTGCCAGCAGTTTACAGAGCGGGAGGGGCTACAATGAGCAGTTCTTC. As protein: CASSLQSGRGYNEQFF.

This chain uses TRBV6-5 with TRBJ1-3; D is unclear. The CDR3 consists of 14 residues. Trimming shortened V by 6 bases and J by 1 base, and 10 bases separated the two germline ends. CDR1 and CDR2 (germline): MNHEY, SVGAGI. The CDR3: CASRLHGSGNTIYF. The CDR3 coding sequence is TGTGCCAGCAGACTCCACGGATCTGGAAACACCATATATTTT.

This chain joins TRBV2 and TRBJ2-1, with 8 bases fitting TRBD2. Germline V CDR1 and CDR2: SNHLY, FYNNEI. The CDR3 runs 15 residues. V shed 4 bases and J 5 bases; nucleotides not matched to a gene: 7. The CDR3 is CASSGSVSGNNEQFF. The CDR3 DNA follows: TGTGCCAGCAGTGGGAGCGTTAGCGGGAACAATGAGCAGTTCTTC.

The genes are TRBV4-3 and TRBJ1-2, with D uncertain. The germline V gene encodes CDR1 LGHNA and CDR2 YSLEER. Between the trimmed V and J ends, which lost 1 base and 3 bases, there was a span of 12 bases. The CDR3 runs to 15 residues. CDR3 DNA: TGCGCCAGCAGCCAAGCACACAGAAGCGACTATGGCTACACCTTC. This gives the protein CASSQAHRSDYGYTF.

The J gene is TRBJ2-3, the V gene TRBV10-3; TRBD1 agrees at 9 bases. V lost 4 bases to trimming and J lost 3 bases; unmatched junction nucleotides: 2. CDR1 is ENHRY, CDR2 SYGVKD, per germline. The CDR3 has 14 amino acids. The CDR3 nucleotides read TGTGCCATCAGTGGGACAGGGGAGACAGATACGCAGTATTTT. Translating it yields CAISGTGETDTQYF.

This chain links TRBV4-1 with TRBJ2-1, with D tentatively TRBD2 (6 bases). This CDR3 has 15 residues. Trimming pared 4 bases from V and 4 bases from J, leaving 14 bases between. CDR1 MGHRA and CDR2 YSYEKL come from the germline V gene. The chain's CDR3 is CASSLSLAEYNEQFF. As DNA, the CDR3 is TGCGCCAGCAGCCTTTCGTTAGCGGAATACAATGAGCAGTTCTTC.

This clone occurred once. V usage is TRBV11-3 and J usage is TRBJ2-5; 7 bases agree with TRBD1. Germline loops: CDR1 SGHNT, CDR2 YENEEA. V dropped 5 bases and J dropped 0; count of bases not matched to a gene: 9. CDR3 size: 16 residues. CDR3 nucleotide sequence: TGTGCCAGCAGCCAGCGACAGGGACCATACCAAGAGACCCAGTACTTC. It specifies CASSQRQGPYQETQYF.

In its sample, this clone was seen once. The J gene is TRBJ1-2, the V gene TRBV19; D unresolved. The germline gives CDR1 LNHDA, CDR2 SQIVND (reference sequence). The CDR3 totals 13 residues. The V gene lost 2 bases and the J gene lost 3 bases, with 7 bases spanning the gap. In DNA, the CDR3 is TGTGCCAGTAGTATAACAGTTGACTATGGCTACACCTTC. It codes for CASSITVDYGYTF.

The chain couples TRBV6-2 or TRBV6-3 to TRBJ2-1; D might be TRBD1 (6 bases). Germline loops: CDR1 MNHEY, CDR2 SVGEGT. The CDR3 runs 16 residues. The V and J ends lost 4 bases and 5 bases respectively, with 18 bases between them. This CDR3 is CASSSPGQSRNNEQFF. CDR3 DNA sequence: TGTGCCAGCAGTTCGCCCGGACAGAGTAGGAACAATGAGCAGTTCTTC.

The chain joins TRBV15 to TRBJ1-5; D is uncertain. The V end was cut by 0 bases, the J end by 0 bases, with 9 bases between. This CDR3 has 16 residues. Per germline, CDR1 LNHNV and CDR2 YYDKDF (reference sequence). The CDR3, as DNA: TGTGCCACCAGCAGAGATGCAGCGGATAGCAATCAGCCCCAGCATTTT. It yields the protein CATSRDAADSNQPQHF.

The V call is TRBV29-1, the J call TRBJ1-1, with no clear D. Germline loops: CDR1 SQVTM, CDR2 ANQGSEA. CDR3 size: 12 residues. The germline V and J ends were trimmed by 7 bases and 5 bases, with 14 bases remaining between them. The DNA of the CDR3 is TGCAGCGGGCTTTTAGGTTGGACTGAAGCTTTCTTT. Translating gives CSGLLGWTEAFF.

The CDR3 DNA is TGTGCCAGCAGCTACCGCCGTGACCCCCTCCACTTT. It translates to CASSYRRDPLHF. The V and J genes are TRBV7-2 and TRBJ1-6; D is unresolved. In germline, CDR1 is SGHTA, CDR2 FQGNSA. The V and J ends lost 4 bases and 13 bases respectively, with 11 bases between them. The CDR3 has 12 residues.

This clone came up once. The rearrangement joins TRBV5-6 to TRBJ1-2; 8 nucleotides line up with TRBD1. The V gene's germline CDR1 is SGHDT and CDR2 YYEEEE. V shed 1 base and J 1 base; nucleotides not matched to a gene: 6. CDR3 length: 16 residues. The CDR3: CASSLPETGVNYGYTF. Here the CDR3 DNA reads TGTGCCAGCAGCTTGCCCGAGACAGGGGTTAACTATGGCTACACCTTC.